This T cell receptor (beta chain) comes out of a study of blood T cell repertoires in COVID-19. Study details: Material from acute and convalescent COVID-19 was sourced from the United States, Italy and Spain. PBMCs, B-cell-depleted T cells, or T cells provided the cDNA or gDNA that made up the material.

Original processing notes: Amplification with reference gene primers provided the estimates of nucleated cell counts. Generated by immunoSEQ multiplex PCR, the TCRdb table keeps only in-frame clones and is missing some. That table is the source of V, J and clone size, and D and trimming were worked out from the DNA. The data hold about 170,000 clones, with about 80% observed a single time. This CDR3 spans 15 amino acids. The V and J ends lost 3 bases and 4 bases, in that order; junction bases with no gene match: 9. Germline values: CDR1 LGHNA, CDR2 YSLEER. Sequences were obtained from peripheral blood. The sequence was obtained from a woman older than 75 with acute or convalescent COVID-19. The chain recombines TRBV4-3 with TRBJ2-7; 7 nucleotides line up with TRBD1. In DNA, the CDR3 is TGCGCCAGCAGCCAGAAAGGACAGGCCGAATACGAGCAGTACTTC. Translating it yields CASSQKGQAEYEQYF.